This T cell receptor (beta chain) came from a study of blood T cell repertoires in COVID-19. On the study more broadly: Samples came from the United States, Italy and Spain, spanning acute and convalescent COVID-19.

The CDR3 length is 14 residues. CDR1 MDHEN and CDR2 SYDVKM come from the germline V gene. Trimming took 5 bases from V and 0 from J, leaving 10 bases between them. Original analysis: The assay estimated nucleated cells by amplifying reference gene primers. Assay: immunoSEQ multiplex PCR; the TCRdb copy retains only in-frame clones and omits some. The V and J calls and clone size are taken from that table; D and trimming were inferred from the DNA. The repertoire holds about 180,000 clones, with approximately 87% as singletons. Sequencing was performed on peripheral blood. This chain joins TRBV28 and TRBJ1-1; TRBD1 might be the D (6 bases). The sequence came from a person in their 70s with COVID-19, enrolled during active disease. The CDR3 DNA follows: TGTGCCAGCAGTGAGACAGGCTTGAACACTGAAGCTTTCTTT. Amino acid sequence: CASSETGLNTEAFF.